This T cell receptor beta chain was identified during a study of shared clonotypes between healthy human individuals. Study summary: Aged between 18 and 49, the donors were a couple of women and three men. Overall study findings and caveats: Some naive CD4 clonotypes, roughly 4.7%, turned up in common across several donors. Blood was the sole source, and tissue repertoires probably differ.

Germline V CDR1 and CDR2: SGHDT, YYEEEE. CDR3 length equals 15 residues. V lost 0 bases to trimming and J lost 0 bases, with 9 bases between them. This clone was picked up a small number of times. Its specificity is not known. Source study methods: There were no quality scores in the junction-only immunoSEQ sequences, so filtering differed. Using immunoSEQ multiplex PCR, the repertoire was profiled, and TCRdb retains in-frame clones only, with some absent. V and J calls and clone size are as listed in that table; D and trimming were resolved from the DNA. The profile shows about 660,000 clones, roughly 70% of them singletons.

V gene TRBV5-6 combines with J gene TRBJ1-2; D remains ambiguous. The receptor comes from a woman in her thirties in good health. The sequenced material came from memory CD4+ T cells sorted from blood. Subset of the sample: CD45RA-negative fraction. CDR3 amino acids: CASSLGVIANYGYTF. DNA of the CDR3: TGTGCCAGCAGCTTGGGGGTGATAGCTAACTATGGCTACACCTTC.